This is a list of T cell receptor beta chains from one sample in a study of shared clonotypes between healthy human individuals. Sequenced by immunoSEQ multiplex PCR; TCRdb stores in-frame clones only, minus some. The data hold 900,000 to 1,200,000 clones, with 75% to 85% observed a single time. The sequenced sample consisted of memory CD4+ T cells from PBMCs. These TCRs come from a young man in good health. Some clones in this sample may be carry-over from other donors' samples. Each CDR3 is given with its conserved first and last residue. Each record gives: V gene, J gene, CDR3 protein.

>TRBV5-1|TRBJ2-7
CASSSEGTSGGSENF
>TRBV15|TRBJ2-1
CATSRFLPGGALSYNEQFF
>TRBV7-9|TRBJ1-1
CASSLAGRVIMNTEAFF
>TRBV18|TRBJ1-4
CASSPSSNEKLFF
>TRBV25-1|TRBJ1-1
CASRPVGTEAFF
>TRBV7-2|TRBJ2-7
CASSPRLAGNYEQYF
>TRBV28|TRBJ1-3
CASSPPRGRGNTIYF
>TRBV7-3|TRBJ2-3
CASRLGASSTDTQYF
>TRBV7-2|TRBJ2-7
CASSLGDRRYEQYF
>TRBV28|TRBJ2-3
CASSRAIGGTDTQYF
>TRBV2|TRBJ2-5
CASRPTGARGETQYF
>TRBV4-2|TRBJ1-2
CASNGDGGPRGQANYGYTF
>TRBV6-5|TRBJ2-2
CASSYSADPAGELFF
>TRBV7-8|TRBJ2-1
CASSQEGTRRGNEQFF
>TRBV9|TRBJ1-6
CASSGEAHSSPLHF
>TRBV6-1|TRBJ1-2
CASSEGLEGIYTF
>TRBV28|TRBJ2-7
CASSVSPGYEQYF
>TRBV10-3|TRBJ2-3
CAISESTGTQYF
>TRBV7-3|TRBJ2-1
CASRPSLRGEQFF
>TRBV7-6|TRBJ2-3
CASSLAGGTDTQYF
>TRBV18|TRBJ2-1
CASSPRTAAYNEQFF
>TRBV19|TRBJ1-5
CASSITGYNQPQHF
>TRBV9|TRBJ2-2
CASRLRDSTGELFF
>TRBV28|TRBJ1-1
CASSFYFPNEAFF
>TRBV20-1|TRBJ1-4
CSAGGVWQGIF
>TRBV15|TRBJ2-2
CATSRTTGTGGRLVGELFF
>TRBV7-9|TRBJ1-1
CASSQPENTEALF
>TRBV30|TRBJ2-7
CACEKTGKYEQYF
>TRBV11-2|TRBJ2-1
CASSLRVTGSYNEQFF
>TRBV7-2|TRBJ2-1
CASSPGVHYNEQFF
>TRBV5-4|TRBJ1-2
CASSFIGDYGYTF
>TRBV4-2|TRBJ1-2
CASREDGNYGYTF
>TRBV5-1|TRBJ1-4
CASSLYGATNEKLFF
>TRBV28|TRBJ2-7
CASSRLEQYF
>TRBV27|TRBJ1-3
CASSWAEGTSGNTIYF
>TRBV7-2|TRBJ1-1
CASSLLGRDEAFF
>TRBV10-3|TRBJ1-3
CAISERTGESGNTIYF
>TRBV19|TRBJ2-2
CASRRASGTNTGELFF
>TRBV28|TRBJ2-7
CASSNLGIDRYEQYF
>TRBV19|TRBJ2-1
CASSSSAYNEQFF
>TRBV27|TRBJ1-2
CASSFRPPGYLEYGYTF
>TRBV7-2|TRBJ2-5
CASSSAAIGTQYF
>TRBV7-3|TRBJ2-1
CASSATSGSYNEQFF
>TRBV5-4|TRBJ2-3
CASSGTFYTDTQYF
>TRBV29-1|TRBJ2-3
CSVILSTDTQYF
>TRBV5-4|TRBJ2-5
CASSSGTQETQYF
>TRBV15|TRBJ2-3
CATSRDLGSTDTQYF
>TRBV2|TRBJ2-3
CASSFSSDTQYF
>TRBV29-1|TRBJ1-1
CSVEAQIGVGAFF
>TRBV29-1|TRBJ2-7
CSVTRTGRSYEQYF
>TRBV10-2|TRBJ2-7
CASSPGTAVYEQYF
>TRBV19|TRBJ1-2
CASTPLDGYWGYTF
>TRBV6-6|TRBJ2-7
CASTRHGGSSYEQYF
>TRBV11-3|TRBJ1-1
CASSSSSGGTTEAFF